This T cell receptor beta chain stems from a study of metastatic and nonmetastatic thyroid tumors. Study context: Repertoires from blood and tumor or nodule tissue of malignant and benign thyroid patients were compared. Broader study findings: Versus benign nodules, malignant thyroid tumors reportedly had significantly higher TCR beta diversity, in blood and tumor.

Ahead of thyroid surgery, no patient had received treatment of any kind. In the case of this clone: Its antigen remains unknown.

Methods used by the authors: Between-group CDR3 differences, defined by clinicopathological status, yielded a distant-metastasis classifier for papillary thyroid cancer. From the PCR reads, TCRdb re-called clones with MiXCR. These V and J calls originate from TCRdb's pipeline instead of the authors' own analysis. The sample has approximately 17,000 clones, roughly 24% seen once; the top ten hold around 9.3%. Trimming cost V 6 bases and J 4 bases, with 7 bases left between them. Germline V gene data show CDR1 as SGHRS and CDR2 as YFSETQ. This CDR3 spans 11 amino acids. This receptor was identified in a female donor with papillary thyroid cancer or a benign thyroid nodule (not recorded which). Some clones in this sample may be carry-over from other donors' samples. This rearrangement joins TRBV5-1 to TRBJ1-2; D not certain. Source material: adjacent normal tissue. The chain's CDR3 is CASTSGYGYTF. The CDR3 coding sequence is TGCGCCAGCACCAGCGGCTATGGCTACACCTTC.